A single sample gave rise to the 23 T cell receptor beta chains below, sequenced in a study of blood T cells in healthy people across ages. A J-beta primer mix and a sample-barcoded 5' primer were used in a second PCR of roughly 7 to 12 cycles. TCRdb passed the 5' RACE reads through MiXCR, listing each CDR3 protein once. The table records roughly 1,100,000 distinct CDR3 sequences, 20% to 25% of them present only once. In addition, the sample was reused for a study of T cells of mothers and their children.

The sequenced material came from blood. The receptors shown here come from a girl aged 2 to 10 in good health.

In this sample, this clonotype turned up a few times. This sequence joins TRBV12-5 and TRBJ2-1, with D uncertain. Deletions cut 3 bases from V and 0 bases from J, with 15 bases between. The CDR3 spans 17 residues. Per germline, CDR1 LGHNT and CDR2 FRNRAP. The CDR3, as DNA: TGTGCTAGTGGTTTAGAAAAAGAGCGTCGCTCCTACAATGAGCAGTTCTTC. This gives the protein CASGLEKERRSYNEQFF.

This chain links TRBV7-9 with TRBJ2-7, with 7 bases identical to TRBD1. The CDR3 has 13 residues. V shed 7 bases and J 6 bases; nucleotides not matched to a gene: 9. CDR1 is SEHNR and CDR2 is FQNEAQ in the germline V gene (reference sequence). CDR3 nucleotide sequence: TGTGCCAGCACCCCCCCCGGGACAGTCGAGCAGTACTTC. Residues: CASTPPGTVEQYF.

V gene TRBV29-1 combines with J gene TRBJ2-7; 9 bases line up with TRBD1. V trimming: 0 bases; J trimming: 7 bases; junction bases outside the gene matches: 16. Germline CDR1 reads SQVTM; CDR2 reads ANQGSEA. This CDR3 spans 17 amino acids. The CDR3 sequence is CSVEDQSWGQGKGEQYF. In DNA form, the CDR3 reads TGCAGCGTTGAAGATCAAAGTTGGGGACAGGGAAAGGGAGAGCAGTACTTC.

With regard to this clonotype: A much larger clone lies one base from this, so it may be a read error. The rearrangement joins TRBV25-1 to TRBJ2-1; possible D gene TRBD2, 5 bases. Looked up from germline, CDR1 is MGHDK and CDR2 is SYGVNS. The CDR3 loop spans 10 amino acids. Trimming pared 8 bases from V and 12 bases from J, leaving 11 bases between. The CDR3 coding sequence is TGTGCCAGCGGGAGTGGTGTGCAGTTCTTC. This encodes CASGSGVQFF.

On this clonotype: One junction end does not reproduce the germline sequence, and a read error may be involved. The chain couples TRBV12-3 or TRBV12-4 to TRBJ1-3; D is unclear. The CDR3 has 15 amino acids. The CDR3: CAGSYLATSGNTIYF. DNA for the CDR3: TGTGCCGGCAGTTACCTGGCTACCTCTGGAAACACCATATATTTT.

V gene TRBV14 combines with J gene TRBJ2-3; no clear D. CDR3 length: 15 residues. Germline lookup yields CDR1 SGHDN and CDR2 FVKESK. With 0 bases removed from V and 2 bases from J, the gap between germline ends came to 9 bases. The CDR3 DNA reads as TGTGCCAGCAGCCAAGATCAAGTACTCACAGATACGCAGTATTTT. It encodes CASSQDQVLTDTQYF.

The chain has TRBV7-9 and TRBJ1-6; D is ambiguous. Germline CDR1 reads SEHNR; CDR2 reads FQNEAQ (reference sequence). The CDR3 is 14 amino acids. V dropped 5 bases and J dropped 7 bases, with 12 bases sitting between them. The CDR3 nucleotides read TGTGCCAGCAGCACAGAGGGCGGAAATTCACCCCTCCACTTT. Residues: CASSTEGGNSPLHF.

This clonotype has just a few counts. The CDR3 bases are TGTGCCAGCAGCCCGGACGAAGCCTATAATTCACCCCTCCACTTT. This translates into CASSPDEAYNSPLHF. The rearrangement links TRBV3-1 to TRBJ1-6; D not resolved. Trimming removed 4 bases at V and 2 bases at J, with 9 bases between. The CDR3 has 15 residues. From germline, CDR1 is LGHDT and CDR2 YNNKEL (reference sequence).

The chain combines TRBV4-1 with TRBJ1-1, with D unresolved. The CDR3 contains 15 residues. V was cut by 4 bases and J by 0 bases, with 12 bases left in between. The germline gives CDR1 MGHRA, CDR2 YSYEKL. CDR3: CASSPRFGLNTEAFF. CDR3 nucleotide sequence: TGCGCCAGCAGCCCGCGGTTCGGCCTGAACACTGAAGCTTTCTTT.

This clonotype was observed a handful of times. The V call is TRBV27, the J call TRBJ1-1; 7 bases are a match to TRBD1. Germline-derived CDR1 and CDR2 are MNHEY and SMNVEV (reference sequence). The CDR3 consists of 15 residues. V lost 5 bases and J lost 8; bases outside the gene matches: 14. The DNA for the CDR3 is TGTGCCAGCAGTCCCTTTATGGGAACAGGGGCGGAAGCTTTCTTT. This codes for CASSPFMGTGAEAFF.

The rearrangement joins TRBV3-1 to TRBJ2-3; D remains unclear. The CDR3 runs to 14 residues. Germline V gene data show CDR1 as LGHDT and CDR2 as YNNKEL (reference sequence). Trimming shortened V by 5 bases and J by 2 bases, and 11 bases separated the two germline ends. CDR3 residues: CASSDDLSTDTQYF. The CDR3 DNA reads TGTGCCAGCAGCGACGACTTATCCACAGATACGCAGTATTTT.

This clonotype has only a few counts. CDR3 in DNA: TGTGCCAGCGGCGGCAAGGTGTCAGATACGCAGTATTTT. This codes for CASGGKVSDTQYF. The rearrangement links TRBV11-2 to TRBJ2-3; D gene unclear. Deletions cut 8 bases from V and 4 bases from J, with 13 bases between. This CDR3 is 13 amino acids long. The germline V gene encodes CDR1 SGHAT and CDR2 FQNNGV.

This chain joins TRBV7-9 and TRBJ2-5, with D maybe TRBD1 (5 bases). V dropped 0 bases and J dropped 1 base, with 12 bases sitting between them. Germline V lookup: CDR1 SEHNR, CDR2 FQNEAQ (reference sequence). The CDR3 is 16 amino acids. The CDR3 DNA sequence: TGTGCCAGCAGCTTAGCCTTAAGGGGCCCCCAAGAGACCCAGTACTTC. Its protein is CASSLALRGPQETQYF.

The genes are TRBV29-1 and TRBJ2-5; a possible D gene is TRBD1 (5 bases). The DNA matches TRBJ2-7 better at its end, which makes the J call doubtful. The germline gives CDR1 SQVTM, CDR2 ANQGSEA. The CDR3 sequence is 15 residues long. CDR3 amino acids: CSVEDLVQDSYEQYF. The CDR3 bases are TGCAGCGTTGAAGATCTGGTACAGGATTCCTACGAGCAGTACTTC.

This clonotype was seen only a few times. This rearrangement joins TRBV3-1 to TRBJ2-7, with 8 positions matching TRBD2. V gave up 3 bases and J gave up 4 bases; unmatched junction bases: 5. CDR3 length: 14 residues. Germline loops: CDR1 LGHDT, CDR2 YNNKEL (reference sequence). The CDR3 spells CASSHRQRGYEQYF. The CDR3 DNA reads TGTGCCAGCAGCCACAGACAGCGGGGGTACGAGCAGTACTTC.

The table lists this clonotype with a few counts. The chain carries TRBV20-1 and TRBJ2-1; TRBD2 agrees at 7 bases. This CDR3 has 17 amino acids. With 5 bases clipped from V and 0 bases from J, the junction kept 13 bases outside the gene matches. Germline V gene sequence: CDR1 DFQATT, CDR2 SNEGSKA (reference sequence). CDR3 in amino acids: CSAFLSAGARSYNEQFF. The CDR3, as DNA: TGCAGTGCTTTTTTGTCGGCGGGAGCCCGCTCCTACAATGAGCAGTTCTTC.

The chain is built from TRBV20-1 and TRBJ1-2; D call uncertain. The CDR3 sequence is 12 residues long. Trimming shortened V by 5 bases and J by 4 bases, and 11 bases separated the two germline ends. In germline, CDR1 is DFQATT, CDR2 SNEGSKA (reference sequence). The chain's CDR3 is CSALSGAYGYTF. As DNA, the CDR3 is TGCAGTGCTCTCAGCGGAGCCTATGGCTACACCTTC.

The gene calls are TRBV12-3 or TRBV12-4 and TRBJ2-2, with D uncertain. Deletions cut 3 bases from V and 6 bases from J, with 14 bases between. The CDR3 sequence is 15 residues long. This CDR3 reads CASSFQLGVPGELFF. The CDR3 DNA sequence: TGTGCCAGCAGTTTTCAGCTTGGGGTACCCGGGGAGCTGTTTTTT.

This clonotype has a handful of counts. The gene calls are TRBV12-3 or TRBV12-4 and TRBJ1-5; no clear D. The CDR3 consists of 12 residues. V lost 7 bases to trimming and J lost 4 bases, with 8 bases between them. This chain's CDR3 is CASTGPNQPQHF. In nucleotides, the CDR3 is TGTGCCAGCACTGGTCCTAATCAGCCCCAGCATTTT.

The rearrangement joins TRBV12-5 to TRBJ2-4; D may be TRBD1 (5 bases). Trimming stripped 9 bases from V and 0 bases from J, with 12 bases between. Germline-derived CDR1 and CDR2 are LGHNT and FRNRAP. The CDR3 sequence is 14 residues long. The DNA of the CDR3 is TGTGCTAGCTCGACAGCACTAGCCAAAAACATTCAGTACTTC. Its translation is CASSTALAKNIQYF. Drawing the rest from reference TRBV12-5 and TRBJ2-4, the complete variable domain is DARVTQTPRHKVTEMGQEVTMRCQPILGHNTVFWYRQTMMQGLELLAYFRNRAPLDDSGMPKDRFSAEMPDATLATLKIQPSEPRDSAVYFCASSTALAKNIQYFGAGTRLSVL.

The CDR3 DNA is TGTGCCACCAGCGAAGACCTTGGGGGGCACTACGAGCAGTACTTC. Amino acid sequence: CATSEDLGGHYEQYF. The chain links TRBV15 to TRBJ2-7, with D perhaps assigned TRBD1 or TRBD2 (6 bases each). Germline CDR1 and CDR2: LNHNV and YYDKDF (reference sequence). The CDR3 extends over 15 amino acids. V was shortened by 5 bases and J by 3 bases, with 17 bases between the two germline ends.

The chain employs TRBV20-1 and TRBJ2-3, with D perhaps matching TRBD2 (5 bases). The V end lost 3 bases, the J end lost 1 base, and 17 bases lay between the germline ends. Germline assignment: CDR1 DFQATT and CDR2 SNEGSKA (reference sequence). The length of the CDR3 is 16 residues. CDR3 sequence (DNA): TGCAGTGCTAGTCCCTTAAGGCGGGTCGGCACAGATACGCAGTATTTT. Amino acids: CSASPLRRVGTDTQYF.

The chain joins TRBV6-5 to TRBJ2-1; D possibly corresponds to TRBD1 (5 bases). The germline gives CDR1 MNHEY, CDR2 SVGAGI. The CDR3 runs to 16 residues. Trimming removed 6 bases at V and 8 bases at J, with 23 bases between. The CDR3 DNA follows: TGTGCCAGCAGAAGGGGAATAACTCAGCGCCGCGATGAGCAGTTCTTC. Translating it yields CASRRGITQRRDEQFF.